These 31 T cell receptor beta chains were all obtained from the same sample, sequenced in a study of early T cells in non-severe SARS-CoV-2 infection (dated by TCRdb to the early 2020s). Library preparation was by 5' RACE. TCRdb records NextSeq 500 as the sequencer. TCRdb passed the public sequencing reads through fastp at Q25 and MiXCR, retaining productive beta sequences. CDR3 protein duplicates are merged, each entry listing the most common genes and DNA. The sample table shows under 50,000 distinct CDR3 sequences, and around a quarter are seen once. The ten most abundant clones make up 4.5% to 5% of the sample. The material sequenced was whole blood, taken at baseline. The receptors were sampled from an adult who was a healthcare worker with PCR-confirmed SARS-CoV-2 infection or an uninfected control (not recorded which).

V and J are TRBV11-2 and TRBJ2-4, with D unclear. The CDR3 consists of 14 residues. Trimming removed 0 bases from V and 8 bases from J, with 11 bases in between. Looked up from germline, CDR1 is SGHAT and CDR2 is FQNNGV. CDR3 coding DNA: TGTGCCAGCAGCTTAGACACCCGTTCGGACATTCAGTACTTC. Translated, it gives CASSLDTRSDIQYF.

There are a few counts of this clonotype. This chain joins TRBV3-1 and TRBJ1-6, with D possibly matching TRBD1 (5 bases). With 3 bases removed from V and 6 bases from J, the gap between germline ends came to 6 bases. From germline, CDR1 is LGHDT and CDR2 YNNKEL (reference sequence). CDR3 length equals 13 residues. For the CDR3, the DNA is TGTGCCAGCAGCCAGCAGGGTAATTCACCCCTCCACTTT. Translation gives CASSQQGNSPLHF.

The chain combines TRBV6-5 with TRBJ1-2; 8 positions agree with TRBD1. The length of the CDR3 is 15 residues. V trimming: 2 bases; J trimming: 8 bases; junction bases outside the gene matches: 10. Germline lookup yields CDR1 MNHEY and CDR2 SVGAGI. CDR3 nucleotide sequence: TGTGCCAGCAGTTACGGGACAGGCATGGGTAGGGGCTACACCTTC. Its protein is CASSYGTGMGRGYTF.

The CDR3 loop reads CASSLGDRRNEQFF. In nucleotides, the CDR3 is TGTGCCAGCAGCTTAGGGGACAGGAGAAATGAGCAGTTCTTC. This chain links TRBV7-6 with TRBJ2-1; 8 nucleotides align to TRBD1. Germline V gives CDR1 SGHVS, CDR2 FNYEAQ. The length of the CDR3 is 14 residues. Germline trimming cut 1 base from V and 7 bases from J; bases unmatched to any gene: 3.

The CDR3 region has the DNA TGCAGTGCTAGAGTTTCCGGGGGGACATGGGGAGAGACCCAGTACTTC. It specifies CSARVSGGTWGETQYF. The chain links TRBV20-1 to TRBJ2-5, with a possible D match to TRBD2 (7 bases). Between the trimmed V and J ends, which lost 1 base and 4 bases, there was a span of 19 bases. CDR1 and CDR2 from the germline V gene are DFQATT and SNEGSKA (reference sequence). This CDR3 contains 16 residues.

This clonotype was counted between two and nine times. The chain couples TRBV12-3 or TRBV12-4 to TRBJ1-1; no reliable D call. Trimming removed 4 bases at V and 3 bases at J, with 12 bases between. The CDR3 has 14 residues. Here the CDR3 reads CASSSSGADTEAFF. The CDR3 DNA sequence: TGTGCCAGCAGTTCCTCGGGCGCTGACACTGAAGCTTTCTTT.

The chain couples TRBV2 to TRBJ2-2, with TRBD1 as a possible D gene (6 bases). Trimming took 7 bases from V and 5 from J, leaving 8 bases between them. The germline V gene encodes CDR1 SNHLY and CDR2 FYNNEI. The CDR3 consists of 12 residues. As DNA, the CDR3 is TGTGCCAGCAACAGGGATACCGGGGAGCTGTTTTTT. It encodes CASNRDTGELFF.

For the CDR3, the DNA is TGTGCCAGCACCCGCAGGGATCGCATGAACACTGAAGCTTTCTTT. Protein: CASTRRDRMNTEAFF. The chain combines TRBV11-2 with TRBJ1-1, with a weak D call TRBD1 (5 bases). This CDR3 has 15 residues. The V gene lost 7 bases and the J gene lost 0 bases, with 15 bases spanning the gap. Germline V CDR1 and CDR2: SGHAT, FQNNGV.

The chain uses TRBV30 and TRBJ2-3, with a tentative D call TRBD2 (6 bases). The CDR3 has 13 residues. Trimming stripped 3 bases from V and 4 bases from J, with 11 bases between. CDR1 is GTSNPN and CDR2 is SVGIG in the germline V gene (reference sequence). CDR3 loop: CAWSPGLPDTQYF. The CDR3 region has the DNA TGTGCCTGGAGCCCTGGACTACCAGATACGCAGTATTTT.

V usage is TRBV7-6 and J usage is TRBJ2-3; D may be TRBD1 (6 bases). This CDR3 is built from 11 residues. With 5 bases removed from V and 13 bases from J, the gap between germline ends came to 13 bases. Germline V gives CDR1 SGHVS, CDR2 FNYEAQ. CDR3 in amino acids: CASSPGALKYF. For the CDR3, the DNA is TGTGCCAGCAGCCCAGGGGCTCTGAAGTATTTT.

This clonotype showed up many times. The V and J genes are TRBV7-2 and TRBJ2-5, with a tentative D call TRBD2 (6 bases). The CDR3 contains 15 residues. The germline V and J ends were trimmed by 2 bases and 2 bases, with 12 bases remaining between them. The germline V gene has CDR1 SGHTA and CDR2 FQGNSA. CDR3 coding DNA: TGTGCCAGCAGCTTACCGCGGGGCCATCAAGAGACCCAGTACTTC. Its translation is CASSLPRGHQETQYF.

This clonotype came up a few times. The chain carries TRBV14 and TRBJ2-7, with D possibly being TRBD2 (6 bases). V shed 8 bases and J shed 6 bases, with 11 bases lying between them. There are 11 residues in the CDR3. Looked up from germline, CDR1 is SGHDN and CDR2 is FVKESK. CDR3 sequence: CASGGIGEQYF. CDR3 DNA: TGTGCCAGCGGGGGGATCGGCGAGCAGTACTTC.

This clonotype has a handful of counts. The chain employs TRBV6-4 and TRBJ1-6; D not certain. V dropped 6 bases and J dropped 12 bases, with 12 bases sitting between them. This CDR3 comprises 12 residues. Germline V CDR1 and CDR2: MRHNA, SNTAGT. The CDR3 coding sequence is TGTGCCAGCAGCCAACTCTCAGGACCCCTCCACTTT. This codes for CASSQLSGPLHF.

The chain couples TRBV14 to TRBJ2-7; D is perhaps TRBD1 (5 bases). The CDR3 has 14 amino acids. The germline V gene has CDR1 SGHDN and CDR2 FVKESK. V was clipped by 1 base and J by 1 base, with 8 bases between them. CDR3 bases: TGTGCCAGCAGCCAAGGGACAAATTCCTACGAGCAGTACTTC. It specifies CASSQGTNSYEQYF.

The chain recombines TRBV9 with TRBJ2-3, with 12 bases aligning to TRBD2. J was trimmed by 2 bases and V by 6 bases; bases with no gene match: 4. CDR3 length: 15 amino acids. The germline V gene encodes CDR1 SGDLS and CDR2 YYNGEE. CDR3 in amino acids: CASTRLAGDTDTQYF. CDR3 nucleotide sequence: TGTGCCAGCACCCGACTAGCGGGGGACACAGATACGCAGTATTTT.

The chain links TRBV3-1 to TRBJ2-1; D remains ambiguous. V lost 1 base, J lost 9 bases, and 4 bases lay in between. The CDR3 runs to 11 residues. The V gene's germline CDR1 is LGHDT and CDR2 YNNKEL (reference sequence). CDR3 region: CASSQGVEQFF. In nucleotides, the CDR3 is TGTGCCAGCAGCCAAGGGGTTGAGCAGTTCTTC.

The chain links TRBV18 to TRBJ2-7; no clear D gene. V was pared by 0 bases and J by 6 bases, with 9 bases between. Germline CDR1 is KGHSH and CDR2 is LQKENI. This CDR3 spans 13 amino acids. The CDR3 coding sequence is TGTGCCAGCTCACCACCCTCCGGTCGCGAGCAGTACTTC. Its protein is CASSPPSGREQYF.

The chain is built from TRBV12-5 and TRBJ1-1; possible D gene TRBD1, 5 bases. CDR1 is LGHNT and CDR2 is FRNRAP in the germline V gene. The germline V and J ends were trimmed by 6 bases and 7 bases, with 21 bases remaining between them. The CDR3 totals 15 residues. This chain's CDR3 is CASGPTGAHPLEAFF. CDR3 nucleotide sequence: TGTGCTAGTGGGCCCACAGGAGCCCACCCCCTTGAAGCTTTCTTT.

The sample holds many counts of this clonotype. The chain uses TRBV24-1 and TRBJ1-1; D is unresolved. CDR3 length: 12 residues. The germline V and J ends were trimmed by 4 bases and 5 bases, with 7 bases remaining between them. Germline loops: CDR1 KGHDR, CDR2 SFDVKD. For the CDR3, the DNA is TGTGCCACCAGTGAGGACGGGACTGAAGCTTTCTTT. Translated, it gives CATSEDGTEAFF.

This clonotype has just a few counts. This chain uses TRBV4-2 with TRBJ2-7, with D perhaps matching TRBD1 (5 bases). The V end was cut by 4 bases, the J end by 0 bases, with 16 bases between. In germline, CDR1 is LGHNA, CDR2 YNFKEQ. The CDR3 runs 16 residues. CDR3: CASSRTTVGRSYEQYF. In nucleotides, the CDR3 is TGTGCCAGCAGCCGAACGACAGTTGGTCGCTCCTACGAGCAGTACTTC.

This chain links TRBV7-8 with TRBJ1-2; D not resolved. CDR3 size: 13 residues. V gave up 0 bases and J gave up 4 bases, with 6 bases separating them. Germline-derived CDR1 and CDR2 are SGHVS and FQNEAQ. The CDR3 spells CASSLARGYGYTF. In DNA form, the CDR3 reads TGTGCCAGCAGCTTAGCGCGTGGCTATGGCTACACCTTC.

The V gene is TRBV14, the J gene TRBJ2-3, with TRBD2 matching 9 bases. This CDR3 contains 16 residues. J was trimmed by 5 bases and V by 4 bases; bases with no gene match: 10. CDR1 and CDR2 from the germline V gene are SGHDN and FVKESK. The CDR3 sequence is CASSPGVAGVGDTQYF. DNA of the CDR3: TGTGCCAGCAGCCCCGGGGTAGCGGGGGTTGGAGATACGCAGTATTTT.

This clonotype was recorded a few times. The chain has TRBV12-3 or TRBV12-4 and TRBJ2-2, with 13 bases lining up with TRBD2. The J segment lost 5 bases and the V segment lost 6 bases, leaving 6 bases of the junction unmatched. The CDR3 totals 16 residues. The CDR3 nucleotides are TGTGCCAGCAGCCGCGGACTAGCGGGGGAAACCGGGGAGCTGTTTTTT. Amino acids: CASSRGLAGETGELFF.

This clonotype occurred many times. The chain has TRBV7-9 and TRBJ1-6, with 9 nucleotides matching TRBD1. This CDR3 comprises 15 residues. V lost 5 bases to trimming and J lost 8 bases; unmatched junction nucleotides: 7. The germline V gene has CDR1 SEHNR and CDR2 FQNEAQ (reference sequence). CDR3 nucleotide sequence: TGTGCCAGCAGCCCGACGGACAGGGGTGATTCACCCCTCCACTTT. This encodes CASSPTDRGDSPLHF.

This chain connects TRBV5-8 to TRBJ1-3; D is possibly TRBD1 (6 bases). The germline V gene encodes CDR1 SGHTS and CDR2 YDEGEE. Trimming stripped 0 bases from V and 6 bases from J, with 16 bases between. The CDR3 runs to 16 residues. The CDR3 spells CASSLEDRIISNTIYF. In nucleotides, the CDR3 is TGTGCCAGCAGCTTGGAAGACAGGATCATCTCAAACACCATATATTTT.

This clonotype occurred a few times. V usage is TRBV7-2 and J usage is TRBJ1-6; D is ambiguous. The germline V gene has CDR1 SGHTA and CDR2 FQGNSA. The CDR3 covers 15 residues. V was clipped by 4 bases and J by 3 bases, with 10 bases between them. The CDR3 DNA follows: TGTGCCAGCAGCTCCCTTGGGCTCTATAATTCACCCCTCCACTTT. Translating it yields CASSSLGLYNSPLHF.

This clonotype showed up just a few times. DNA of the CDR3: TGTGCCAGCAGCTTGACAGGGTCCTATAGCAATCAGCCCCAGCATTTT. Translated: CASSLTGSYSNQPQHF. J is TRBJ1-5 and V is TRBV6-6; 7 bases map to TRBD1. Per the germline V gene, CDR1 is MNHNY and CDR2 is SVGAGI (reference sequence). This CDR3 has 16 amino acids. J lost 0 bases, V lost 6 bases, and 8 bases had no gene match.

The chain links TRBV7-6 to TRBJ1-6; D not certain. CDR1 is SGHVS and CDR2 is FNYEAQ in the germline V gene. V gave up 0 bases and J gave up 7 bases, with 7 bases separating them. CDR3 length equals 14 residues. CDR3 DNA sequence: TGTGCCAGCAGCTTAGCAGTACCGAATTCACCCCTCCACTTT. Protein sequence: CASSLAVPNSPLHF.

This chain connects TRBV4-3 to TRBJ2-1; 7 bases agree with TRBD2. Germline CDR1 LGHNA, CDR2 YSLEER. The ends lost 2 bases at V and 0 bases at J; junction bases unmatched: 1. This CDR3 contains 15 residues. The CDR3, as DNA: TGCGCCAGCAGCCAAAGCGGGGACTCCTACAATGAGCAGTTCTTC. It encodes CASSQSGDSYNEQFF.

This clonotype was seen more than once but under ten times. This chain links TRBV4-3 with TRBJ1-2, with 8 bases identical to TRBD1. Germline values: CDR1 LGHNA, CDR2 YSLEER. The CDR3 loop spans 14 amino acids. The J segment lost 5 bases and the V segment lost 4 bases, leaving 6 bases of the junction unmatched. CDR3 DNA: TGCGCCAGCAGCCGGACAGGGAGGGATTATGGCTACACCTTC. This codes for CASSRTGRDYGYTF.

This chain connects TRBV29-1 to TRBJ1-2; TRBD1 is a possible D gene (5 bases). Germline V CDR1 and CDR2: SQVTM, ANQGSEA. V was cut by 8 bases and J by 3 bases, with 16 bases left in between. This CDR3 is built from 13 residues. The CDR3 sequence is CSTGLGTDYGYTF. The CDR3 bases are TGCAGCACCGGACTAGGGACGGACTATGGCTACACCTTC.